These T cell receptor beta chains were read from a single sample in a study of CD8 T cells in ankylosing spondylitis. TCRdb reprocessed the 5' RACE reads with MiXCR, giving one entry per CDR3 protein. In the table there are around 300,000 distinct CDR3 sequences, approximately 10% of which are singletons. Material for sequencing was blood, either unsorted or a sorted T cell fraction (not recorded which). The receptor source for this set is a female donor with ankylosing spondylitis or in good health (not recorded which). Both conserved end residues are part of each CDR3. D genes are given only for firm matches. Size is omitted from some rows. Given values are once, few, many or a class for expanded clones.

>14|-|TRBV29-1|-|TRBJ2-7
CSVETGAGGGEQYF
TGCAGCGTTGAAACTGGGGCCGGAGGGGGCGAGCAGTACTTC
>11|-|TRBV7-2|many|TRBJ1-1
CASSLKVGAFF
TGTGCCAGCAGCTTAAAGGTTGGGGCTTTCTTT
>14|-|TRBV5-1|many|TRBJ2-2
CASRESFGTGELFF
TGCGCCAGCAGGGAATCTTTCGGCACCGGGGAGCTGTTTTTT
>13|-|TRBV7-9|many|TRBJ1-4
CASRQGTNEKLFF
TGTGCCAGCAGACAGGGAACTAATGAAAAACTGTTTTTT
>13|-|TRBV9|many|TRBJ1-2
CASSVGARYGYTF
TGTGCCAGCAGCGTAGGGGCCCGTTATGGCTACACCTTC
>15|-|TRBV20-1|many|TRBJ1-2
CSADSSETDNYGYTF
TGCAGTGCTGATTCATCCGAGACAGATAACTATGGCTACACCTTC
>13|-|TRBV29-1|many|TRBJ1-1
CSVARQGDTEAFF
TGCAGCGTTGCACGGCAGGGAGACACTGAAGCTTTCTTT
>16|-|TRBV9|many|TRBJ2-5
CASSVEGVVPRGTQYF
TGTGCCAGCAGCGTAGAAGGAGTCGTGCCGCGTGGGACCCAGTACTTC
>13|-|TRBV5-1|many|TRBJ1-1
CASSFTENTEAFF
TGCGCCAGCAGCTTCACGGAAAACACTGAAGCTTTCTTT
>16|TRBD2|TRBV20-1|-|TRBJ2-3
CSKRDRLAGVVDTQYF
TGCAGCAAAAGGGATCGACTAGCGGGGGTGGTGGATACGCAGTATTTT
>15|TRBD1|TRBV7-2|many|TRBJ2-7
CASSFKRDSSYEQYF
TGTGCCAGCAGCTTTAAACGGGACAGTTCCTACGAGCAGTACTTC
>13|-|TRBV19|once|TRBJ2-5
CASSRTPSETQYF
TGTGCCAGTAGTAGAACACCGTCCGAGACCCAGTACTTC
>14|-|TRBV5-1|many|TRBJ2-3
CASIPVGGTDTQYF
TGCGCCAGCATCCCTGTGGGGGGCACAGATACGCAGTATTTT
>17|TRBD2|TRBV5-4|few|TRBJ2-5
CASTQIRGLAGGETQYF
TGTGCCAGCACCCAAATCCGGGGACTAGCGGGAGGGGAGACCCAGTACTTC
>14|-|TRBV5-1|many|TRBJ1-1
CASSLAVGGTEAFF
TGCGCCAGCAGCTTGGCCGTGGGGGGCACTGAAGCTTTCTTT
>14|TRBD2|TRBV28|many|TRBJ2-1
CASSPSGTYNEQFF
TGTGCCAGCAGTCCTAGCGGGACCTACAATGAGCAGTTCTTC
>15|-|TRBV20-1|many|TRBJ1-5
CSARDPQDRNQPQHF
TGCAGTGCTAGAGACCCCCAAGACAGAAATCAGCCCCAGCATTTT
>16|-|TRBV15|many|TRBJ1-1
CATSRDNNWQNTEAFF
TGTGCCACCAGCAGAGATAATAACTGGCAGAACACTGAAGCTTTCTTT
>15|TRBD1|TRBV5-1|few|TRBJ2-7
CASSTQTGGSYEQYF
TGCGCCAGCAGCACCCAGACAGGGGGTTCCTACGAGCAGTACTTC
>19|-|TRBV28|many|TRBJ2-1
CASSQQAAAMRGNRHEQFF
TGTGCCAGCAGCCAGCAGGCCGCCGCTATGCGAGGCAATAGGCATGAGCAGTTCTTC
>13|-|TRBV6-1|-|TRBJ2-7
CASSVVRSYEQYF
TGTGCCAGCAGTGTGGTGCGGTCCTACGAGCAGTACTTC
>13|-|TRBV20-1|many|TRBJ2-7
CSARFGRLGEQYF
TGCAGTGCTAGATTTGGCCGCCTCGGGGAGCAGTACTTC
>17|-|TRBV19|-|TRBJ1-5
CASSAPGLLGNNQPQHF
TGTGCCAGTAGTGCCCCGGGCCTACTGGGTAACAATCAGCCCCAGCATTTT
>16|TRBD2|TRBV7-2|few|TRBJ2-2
CASISTSGLNTGELFF
TGTGCCAGCATCTCGACTAGCGGGTTGAACACCGGGGAGCTGTTTTTT
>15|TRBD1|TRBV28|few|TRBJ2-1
CASSLMGQGGNEQFF
TGTGCCAGCAGTTTAATGGGACAGGGAGGCAATGAGCAGTTCTTC
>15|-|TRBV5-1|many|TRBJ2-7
CASSLAWRLVDEQYF
TGCGCCAGCAGCTTGGCCTGGCGGCTAGTAGACGAGCAGTACTTC
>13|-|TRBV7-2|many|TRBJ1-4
CASSARLNEKLFF
TGTGCCAGCAGCGCTAGGCTAAACGAAAAACTGTTTTTT
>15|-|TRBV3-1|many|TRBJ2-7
CASSYTRGYSYEQYF
TGTGCCAGCAGCTACACTCGGGGGTATTCCTACGAGCAGTACTTC
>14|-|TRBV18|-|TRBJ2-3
CASSPTPVPDTQYF
TGTGCCAGCTCACCAACCCCAGTCCCAGATACGCAGTATTTT
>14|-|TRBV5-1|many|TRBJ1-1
CASSSKGVPAEAFF
TGCGCCAGCAGCAGCAAAGGGGTTCCCGCTGAAGCTTTCTTT
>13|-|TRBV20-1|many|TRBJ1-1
CSASSGADTEAFF
TGCAGTGCTAGCTCAGGGGCGGACACTGAAGCTTTCTTT
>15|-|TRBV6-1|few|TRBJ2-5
CASYRTRGSEETQYF
TGTGCCAGCTATAGAACACGGGGTTCTGAAGAGACCCAGTACTTC
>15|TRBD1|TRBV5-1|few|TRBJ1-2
CASSTPQGADYGYTF
TGCGCCAGCAGCACCCCACAGGGGGCCGACTATGGCTACACCTTC
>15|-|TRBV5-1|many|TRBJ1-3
CASSLAGASGNTIYF
TGCGCCAGCAGCTTGGCCGGGGCATCTGGAAACACCATATATTTT
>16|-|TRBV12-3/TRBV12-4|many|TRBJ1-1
CASSLRLTRWNTEAFF
TGTGCCAGCAGTCTGCGTCTGACAAGATGGAACACTGAAGCTTTCTTT
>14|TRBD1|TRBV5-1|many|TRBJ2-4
CASSLGTEGNIQYF
TGCGCCAGCAGTCTAGGGACAGAGGGGAACATTCAGTACTTC
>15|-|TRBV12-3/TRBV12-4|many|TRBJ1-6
CASLGGEIYNSPLHF
TGTGCCAGCCTGGGGGGTGAGATCTATAATTCACCCCTCCACTTT